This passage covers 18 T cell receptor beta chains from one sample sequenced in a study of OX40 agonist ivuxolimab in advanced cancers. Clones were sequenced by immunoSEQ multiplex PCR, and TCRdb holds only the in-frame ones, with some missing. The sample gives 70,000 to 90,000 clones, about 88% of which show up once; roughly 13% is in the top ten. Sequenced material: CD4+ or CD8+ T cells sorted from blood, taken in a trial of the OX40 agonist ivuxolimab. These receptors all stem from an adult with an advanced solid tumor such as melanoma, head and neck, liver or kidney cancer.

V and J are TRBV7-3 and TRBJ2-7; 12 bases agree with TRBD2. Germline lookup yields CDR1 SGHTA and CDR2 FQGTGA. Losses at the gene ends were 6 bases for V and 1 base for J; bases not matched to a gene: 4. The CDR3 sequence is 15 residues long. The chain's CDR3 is CASSTTSGRSYEQYF. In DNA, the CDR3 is TGTGCCAGCAGTACGACTAGCGGGAGATCCTACGAGCAGTACTTC.

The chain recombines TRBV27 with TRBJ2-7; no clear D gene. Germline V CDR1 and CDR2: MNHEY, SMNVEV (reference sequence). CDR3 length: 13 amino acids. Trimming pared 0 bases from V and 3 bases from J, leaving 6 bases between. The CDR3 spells CASSLSESYEQYF. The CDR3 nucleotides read TGTGCCAGCAGTTTATCCGAGAGCTACGAGCAGTACTTC.

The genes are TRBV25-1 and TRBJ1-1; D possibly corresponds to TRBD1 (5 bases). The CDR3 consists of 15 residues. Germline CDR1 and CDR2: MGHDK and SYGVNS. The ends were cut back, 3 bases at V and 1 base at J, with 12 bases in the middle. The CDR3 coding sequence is TGTGCCAGCAGTGATATAACAGGACCGAACACTGAAGCTTTCTTT. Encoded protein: CASSDITGPNTEAFF.

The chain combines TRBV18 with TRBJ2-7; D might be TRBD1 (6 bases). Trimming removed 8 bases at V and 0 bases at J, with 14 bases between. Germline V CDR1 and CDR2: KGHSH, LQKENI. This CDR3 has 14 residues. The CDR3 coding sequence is TGTGCCAGCCCCGGGACACTTTCCTCCTACGAGCAGTACTTC. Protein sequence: CASPGTLSSYEQYF.

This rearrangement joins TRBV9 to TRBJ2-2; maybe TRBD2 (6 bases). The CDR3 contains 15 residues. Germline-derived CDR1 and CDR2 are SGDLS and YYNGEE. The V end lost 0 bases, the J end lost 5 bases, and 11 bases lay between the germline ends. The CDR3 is CASSVVSGETGELFF. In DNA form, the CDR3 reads TGTGCCAGCAGCGTAGTTAGCGGAGAGACCGGGGAGCTGTTTTTT.

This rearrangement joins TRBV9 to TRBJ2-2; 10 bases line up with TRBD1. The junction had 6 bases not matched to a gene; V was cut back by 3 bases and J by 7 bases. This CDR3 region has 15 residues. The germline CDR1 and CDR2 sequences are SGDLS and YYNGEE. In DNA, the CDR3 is TGTGCCAGCAGCGCCAGACAGGGGGCGAACGGGGAGCTGTTTTTT. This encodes CASSARQGANGELFF.

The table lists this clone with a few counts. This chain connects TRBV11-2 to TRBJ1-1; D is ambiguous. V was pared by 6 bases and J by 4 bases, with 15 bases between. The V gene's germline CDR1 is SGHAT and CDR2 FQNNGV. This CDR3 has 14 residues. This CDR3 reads CASRPRRGTTEAFF. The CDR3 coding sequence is TGTGCCAGCAGACCCCGTCGGGGAACCACTGAAGCTTTCTTT.

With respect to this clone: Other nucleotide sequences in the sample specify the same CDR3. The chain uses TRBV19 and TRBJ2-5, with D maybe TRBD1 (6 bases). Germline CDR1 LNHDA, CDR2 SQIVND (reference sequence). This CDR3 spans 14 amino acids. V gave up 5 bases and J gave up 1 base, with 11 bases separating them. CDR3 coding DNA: TGTGCCAGTAGTCCCAAGACAGGCCAAGAGACCCAGTACTTC. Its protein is CASSPKTGQETQYF.

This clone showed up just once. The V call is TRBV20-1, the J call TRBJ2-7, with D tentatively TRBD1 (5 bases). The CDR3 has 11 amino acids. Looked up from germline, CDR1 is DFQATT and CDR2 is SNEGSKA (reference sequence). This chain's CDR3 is CRALGDYEQYF. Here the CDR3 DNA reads TGCAGGGCTCTAGGGGACTACGAGCAGTACTTC.

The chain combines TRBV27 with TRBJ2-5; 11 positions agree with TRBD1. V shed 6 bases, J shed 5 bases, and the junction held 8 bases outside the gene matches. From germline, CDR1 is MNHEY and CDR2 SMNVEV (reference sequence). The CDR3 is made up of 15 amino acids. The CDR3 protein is CASSLGTGGVETQYF. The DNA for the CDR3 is TGTGCCAGCAGCCTCGGGACAGGGGGAGTGGAGACCCAGTACTTC.

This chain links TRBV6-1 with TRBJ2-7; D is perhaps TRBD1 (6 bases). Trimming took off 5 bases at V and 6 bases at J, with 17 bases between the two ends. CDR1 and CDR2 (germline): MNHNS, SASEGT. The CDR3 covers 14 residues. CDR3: CASSTYRDLFEQYF. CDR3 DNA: TGTGCCAGCAGTACTTACAGGGATTTGTTCGAGCAGTACTTC.

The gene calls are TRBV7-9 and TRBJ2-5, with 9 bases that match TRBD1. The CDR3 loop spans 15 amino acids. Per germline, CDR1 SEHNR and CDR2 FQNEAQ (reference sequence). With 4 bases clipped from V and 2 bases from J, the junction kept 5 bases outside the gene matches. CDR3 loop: CASSSPGQGQETQYF. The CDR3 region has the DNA TGTGCCAGCAGCTCCCCGGGACAGGGACAAGAGACCCAGTACTTC.

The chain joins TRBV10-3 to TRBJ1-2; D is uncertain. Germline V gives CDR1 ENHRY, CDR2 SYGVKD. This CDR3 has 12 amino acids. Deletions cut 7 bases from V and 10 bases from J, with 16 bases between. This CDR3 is CAIMGGRGVYTF. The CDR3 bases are TGTGCCATCATGGGCGGACGTGGCGTCTACACCTTC.

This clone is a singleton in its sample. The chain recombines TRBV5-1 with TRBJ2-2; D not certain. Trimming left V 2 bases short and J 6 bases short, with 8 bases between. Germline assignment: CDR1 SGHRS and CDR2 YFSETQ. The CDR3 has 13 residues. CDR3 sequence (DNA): TGCGCCAGCAGCTTCCTGCCGGCCGGGGAGCTGTTTTTT. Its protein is CASSFLPAGELFF.

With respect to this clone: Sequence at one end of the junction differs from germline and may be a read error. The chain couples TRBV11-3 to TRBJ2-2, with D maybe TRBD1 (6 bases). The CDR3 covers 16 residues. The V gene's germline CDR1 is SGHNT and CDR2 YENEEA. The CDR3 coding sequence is TGTGCCAGCGTCCCTGGGGCAGGGGTGAACCCCGGGGAGCTGTTTTTT. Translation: CASVPGAGVNPGELFF.

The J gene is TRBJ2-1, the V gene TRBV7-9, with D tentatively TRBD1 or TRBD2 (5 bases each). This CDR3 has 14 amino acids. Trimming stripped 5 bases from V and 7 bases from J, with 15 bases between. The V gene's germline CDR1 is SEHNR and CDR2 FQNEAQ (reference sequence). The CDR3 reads CASSLGTPGNEQFF. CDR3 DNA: TGTGCCAGCAGCCTCGGGACCCCGGGGAATGAGCAGTTCTTC.

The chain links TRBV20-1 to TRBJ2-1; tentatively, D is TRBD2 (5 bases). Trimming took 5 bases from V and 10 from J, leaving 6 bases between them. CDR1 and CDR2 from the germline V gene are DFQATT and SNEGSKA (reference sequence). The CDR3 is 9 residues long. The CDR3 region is CSASGEQFF. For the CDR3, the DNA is TGCAGTGCTTCGGGGGAGCAGTTCTTC.

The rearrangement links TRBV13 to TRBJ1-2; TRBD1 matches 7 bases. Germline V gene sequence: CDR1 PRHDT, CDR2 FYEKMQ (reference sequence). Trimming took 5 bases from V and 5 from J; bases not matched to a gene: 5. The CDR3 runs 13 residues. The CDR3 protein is CASSGGTVYGYTF. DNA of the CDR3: TGTGCCAGCAGCGGGGGGACAGTTTATGGCTACACCTTC.